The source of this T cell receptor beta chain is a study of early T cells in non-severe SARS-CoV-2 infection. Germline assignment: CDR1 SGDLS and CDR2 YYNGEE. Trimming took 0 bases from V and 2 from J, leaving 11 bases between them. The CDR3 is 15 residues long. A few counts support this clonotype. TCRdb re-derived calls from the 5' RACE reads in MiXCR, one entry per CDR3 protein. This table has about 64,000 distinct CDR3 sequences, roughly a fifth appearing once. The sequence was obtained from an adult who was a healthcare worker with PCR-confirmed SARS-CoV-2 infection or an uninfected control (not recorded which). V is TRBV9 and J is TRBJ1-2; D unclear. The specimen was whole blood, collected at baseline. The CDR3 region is CASSVDQAANYGYTF. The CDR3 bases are TGTGCCAGCAGCGTAGATCAGGCCGCCAACTATGGCTACACCTTC.